This TCR beta chain was identified during a study of T cells in Graves' hyperthyroidism and ophthalmopathy. TCR beta CDR3 regions were amplified from RNA. The HTBI set primed first-round TCR CDR3 RT-PCR. TCRdb re-analysed the multiplex PCR reads in MiXCR, keeping a single row per CDR3 protein. The sample lists under 450,000 distinct CDR3 sequences, approximately 14% occurring once. V lost 3 bases and J lost 5, with 10 bases in between. The V gene's germline CDR1 is KGHSH and CDR2 LQKENI. The CDR3 loop spans 13 amino acids. Newly diagnosed patients aged 18 to 65 had hyperthyroidism of under 2 months' duration. Extraction of PBMCs used 7.5 to 10 ml of fresh peripheral blood. Study conclusions and caveats: The majority of expanded thyroid clonotypes above 0.001 also appeared in blood.

This clonotype has ten or more counts. Its antigen is as yet unknown. The receptor comes from a young woman with Graves' hyperthyroidism. The sample consisted of blood. V gene TRBV18 combines with J gene TRBJ2-5; D is uncertain. The CDR3 nucleotides read TGTGCCAGCTCACCCCCCGTCGCGGAGACCCAGTACTTC. It translates to CASSPPVAETQYF.